One sample yielded the 26 T cell receptor beta chains listed below, sequenced in a study of diagnostic markers for celiac disease. TCRdb reanalyzed the reads and collapses them to one entry per CDR3 protein, without DNA. This sample contains around 710 distinct CDR3 sequences. Sample: either unsorted cells or a sorted T cell fraction (not recorded which). The receptors shown here come from a human donor. This table probably holds off-target reads from a library built for another chain.

The chain combines TRBV5-1 with TRBJ2-1. Germline CDR1 and CDR2: SGHRS and YFSETQ. This CDR3 is built from 17 residues. CDR3 sequence: CASSLGEDPISYNEQFF.

Its frequency marks this clonotype as medium-sized (0.01 to 0.1%). The chain recombines TRBV20-1 with TRBJ2-1; TCRdb indicates TRBD1, and absent DNA this call remains unverified. The germline CDR1 and CDR2 sequences are DFQATT and SNEGSKA (reference sequence). The CDR3 contains 14 residues. This chain's CDR3 is CSARAGRGQNEQFF.

The chain carries TRBV29-1 and TRBJ2-1. This CDR3 region has 17 residues. Germline V lookup: CDR1 SQVTM, CDR2 ANQGSEA. CDR3 in amino acids: CSVVNTLSGSSYNEQFF.

This chain connects TRBV20-1 to TRBJ2-3; TCRdb reports TRBD1, a call that lacks DNA to check it against. Germline-derived CDR1 and CDR2 are DFQATT and SNEGSKA (reference sequence). This CDR3 is 13 amino acids long. CDR3 region: CSASGQGTDTQYF.

The rearrangement joins TRBV20-1 to TRBJ2-2. The germline CDR1 and CDR2 sequences are DFQATT and SNEGSKA (reference sequence). The CDR3 extends over 15 amino acids. The CDR3 spells CSARMSSGNTGELFF.

The V gene is TRBV20-1, the J gene TRBJ2-3; TCRdb returns TRBD2, unconfirmable since there is no DNA. The CDR3 contains 15 residues. Germline V gives CDR1 DFQATT, CDR2 SNEGSKA (reference sequence). The CDR3 sequence is CSANDGTSGTDTQYF.

V is TRBV19 and J is TRBJ2-1; lacking DNA, the TRBD1 call made by TCRdb goes unchecked. The CDR3 has 14 residues. Germline CDR1 reads LNHDA; CDR2 reads SQIVND (reference sequence). CDR3 protein: CASNQQGRYNEQFF.

This clonotype is labeled medium-sized based on frequency. V is TRBV11-2 and J is TRBJ1-2; TCRdb indicates TRBD1, and absent DNA this call remains unverified. Looked up from germline, CDR1 is SGHAT and CDR2 is FQNNGV. The CDR3 is 14 residues long. The CDR3: CASSLIWDTAGYTF.

In terms of frequency, this clonotype is medium-sized. The J gene is TRBJ1-1, the V gene TRBV19. Per germline, CDR1 LNHDA and CDR2 SQIVND (reference sequence). CDR3 length equals 13 residues. CDR3 residues: CASSMEGNTEAFF.

This clonotype is deemed medium-sized (0.01 to 0.1%) by its frequency. This chain uses TRBV7-6 with TRBJ1-1; TCRdb gives TRBD1 as the D gene, but with no DNA this cannot be confirmed. Germline V CDR1 and CDR2: SGHVS, FNYEAQ. This CDR3 is 16 amino acids long. The CDR3 region is CASRGDRTGKNTEAFF.

The chain combines TRBV5-1 with TRBJ2-5. The CDR3 is 17 residues long. The germline V gene encodes CDR1 SGHRS and CDR2 YFSETQ. The CDR3 spells CASSLGGKGPYQETQYF.

This clonotype shows up as large by frequency. The J gene is TRBJ1-1, the V gene TRBV12-3 or TRBV12-4; as DNA is missing, the TRBD1 call by TCRdb cannot be tested. This CDR3 contains 15 residues. The CDR3 sequence is CASSSQGQGWTEAFF.

The chain links TRBV6-5 to TRBJ1-2; with no DNA, the TCRdb D assignment of TRBD1 cannot be verified. The germline V gene has CDR1 MNHEY and CDR2 SVGAGI. CDR3 length: 14 residues. CDR3 protein: CASSAVVGAYGYTF.

This chain connects TRBV15 to TRBJ2-7; lacking DNA, the TRBD1 call made by TCRdb goes unchecked. The CDR3 loop spans 12 amino acids. Germline values: CDR1 LNHNV, CDR2 YYDKDF (reference sequence). The CDR3 spells CATSRDRVGKYF.

V and J are TRBV19 and TRBJ1-5. This CDR3 contains 15 residues. Germline V gene sequence: CDR1 LNHDA, CDR2 SQIVND (reference sequence). CDR3 in amino acids: CASSTTDYSNQPQHF.

This chain uses TRBV20-1 with TRBJ2-1; absent DNA, TCRdb's TRBD2 call cannot be checked. Looked up from germline, CDR1 is DFQATT and CDR2 is SNEGSKA (reference sequence). The CDR3 runs 15 residues. The CDR3 loop is CSVPLAGGLDNEQFF.

The rearrangement joins TRBV6-2 or TRBV6-3 to TRBJ2-3. The CDR3 is 14 residues long. Looked up from germline, CDR1 is MNHEY and CDR2 is SVGEGT. This chain's CDR3 is CASSYGGSSDTQYF.

The chain joins TRBV29-1 to TRBJ2-7; TCRdb returns TRBD1, unconfirmable since there is no DNA. The CDR3 is 13 residues long. The germline V gene has CDR1 SQVTM and CDR2 ANQGSEA. CDR3 sequence reads: CSVEWAATWGQYF.

This clonotype is labeled medium-sized based on frequency. The V call is TRBV5-1, the J call TRBJ1-2. From germline, CDR1 is SGHRS and CDR2 YFSETQ. The CDR3 contains 15 residues. The CDR3 here is CASSFSLQSNYGYTF.

Judged by frequency, this clonotype is large (0.1 to 1%). This chain connects TRBV20-1 to TRBJ2-7. Germline-derived CDR1 and CDR2 are DFQATT and SNEGSKA (reference sequence). The length of the CDR3 is 12 residues. CDR3 sequence: CSARAGAPEQYF.

Judged by frequency, this clonotype is medium-sized. V usage is TRBV2 and J usage is TRBJ1-1; TCRdb lists TRBD1, though no DNA is available to test this call. The CDR3 is 14 amino acids. Germline V lookup: CDR1 SNHLY, CDR2 FYNNEI. The CDR3 reads CASSSPPGDTEAFF.

This clonotype counts as medium-sized by frequency. This chain connects TRBV4-1 to TRBJ2-3. Germline V gene lookup returns CDR1 MGHRA and CDR2 YSYEKL. The CDR3 sequence is 14 residues long. The CDR3 reads CASSQGLATDTQYF.

V is TRBV28 and J is TRBJ2-1; TCRdb gives TRBD1 as the D gene, but with no DNA this cannot be confirmed. Germline loops: CDR1 MDHEN, CDR2 SYDVKM. This CDR3 contains 13 residues. The CDR3 sequence is CASKGGGGNEQFF.

This clonotype counts as medium-sized (0.01 to 0.1%) by frequency. This chain links TRBV7-9 with TRBJ1-3; as DNA is missing, the TRBD1 call by TCRdb cannot be tested. Germline CDR1 is SEHNR and CDR2 is FQNEAQ (reference sequence). This CDR3 has 16 amino acids. CDR3 amino acids: CASSPRTGGGGNTIYF.

The chain couples TRBV20-1 to TRBJ2-5; no DNA is available, so the TRBD1 call from TCRdb remains unchecked. Germline CDR1 DFQATT, CDR2 SNEGSKA (reference sequence). The CDR3 is 17 residues long. The CDR3 is CSARDPWADALQETQYF.

This clonotype is large by frequency. V usage is TRBV19 and J usage is TRBJ1-1; there is no DNA to check the TCRdb D call of TRBD1. Germline values: CDR1 LNHDA, CDR2 SQIVND (reference sequence). The CDR3 length is 13 residues. The CDR3 here is CASRSQGPSEAFF.